This TCR beta chain was identified in a study of blood T cell repertoires in COVID-19. Exposed enrollees encountered a COVID-19 case at some point within 2 weeks before study entry. This CDR3 contains 17 residues. Between the trimmed V and J ends, which lost 3 bases and 0 bases, there was a span of 15 bases. Germline CDR1 MDHEN, CDR2 SYDVKM. Data came from immunoSEQ multiplex PCR; TCRdb stores just in-frame clones and leaves some out. Of around 320,000 clones in the sample, around 92% are singletons; the top ten hold 2.5% to 3.5%. The origin of this receptor is a woman aged 45-59 years who had been exposed to COVID-19. The chain joins TRBV28 to TRBJ2-4; D ambiguous. The source material was PBMCs or T cells enriched from blood (not recorded which). CDR3: CASSLPTAGLAKNIQYF. DNA for the CDR3: TGTGCCAGCAGTTTGCCCACCGCAGGCCTAGCCAAAAACATTCAGTACTTC.